The 23 T cell receptor beta chains presented below share a single source sample, sequenced in a study of blood T cell repertoires in COVID-19. Assay: immunoSEQ multiplex PCR; the TCRdb copy retains only in-frame clones and omits some. This sample has around 190,000 clones; less than 90% occur once, and the top ten carry around 21%. The sequenced sample consisted of peripheral blood. The origin of the receptors is a man between 65 and 80 years old with active or convalescent COVID-19.

This clone came up once. The CDR3 bases are TGTGCCAGCAACTCGGGACAGGGAAACACCGGGGAGCTGTTTTTT. Translating it yields CASNSGQGNTGELFF. The V call is TRBV7-9, the J call TRBJ2-2, with 9 bases lining up with TRBD1. This CDR3 has 15 residues. V gave up 7 bases and J gave up 2 bases; unmatched junction bases: 5. Germline values: CDR1 SEHNR, CDR2 FQNEAQ (reference sequence).

The CDR3 spells CASSPPGLALYEQYF. Written as DNA, the CDR3 is TGCGCCAGCAGCCCTCCGGGACTAGCGCTCTACGAGCAGTACTTC. The rearrangement uses TRBV5-1 and TRBJ2-7; 10 bases line up with TRBD2. The germline gives CDR1 SGHRS, CDR2 YFSETQ. This CDR3 comprises 15 residues. Losses at the gene ends were 4 bases for V and 3 bases for J; bases not matched to a gene: 7.

This chain joins TRBV6-5 and TRBJ1-5; 8 nucleotides align to TRBD1. From germline, CDR1 is MNHEY and CDR2 SVGAGI. With V trimmed by 6 bases and J by 5 bases, 6 bases remained unmatched. The CDR3 contains 14 residues. The CDR3 reads CASRQGGVDQPQHF. The CDR3 nucleotides are TGTGCCAGCAGACAGGGGGGGGTGGATCAGCCCCAGCATTTT.

V gene TRBV5-1 combines with J gene TRBJ1-1; 8 positions agree with TRBD1. V lost 3 bases, J lost 5 bases, and 9 bases stayed unmatched. Germline V lookup: CDR1 SGHRS, CDR2 YFSETQ. The CDR3 contains 15 residues. The CDR3 here is CASSSLPTGDTEAFF. In nucleotides, the CDR3 is TGCGCCAGCAGCTCTCTTCCGACAGGGGATACTGAAGCTTTCTTT.

The rearrangement joins TRBV5-5 to TRBJ1-2, with 11 bases matching TRBD1. V lost 4 bases, J lost 7 bases, and 6 bases stayed unmatched. Germline CDR1 SGHKS, CDR2 YYEKEE (reference sequence). The CDR3 covers 14 residues. The DNA of the CDR3 is TGTGCCAGCAGCATCCGGGACAGGGGGACTGGCTACACCTTC. Residues: CASSIRDRGTGYTF. Filled out from reference TRBV5-5 and TRBJ1-2, the complete variable domain reads DAGVTQSPTHLIKTRGQQVTLRCSPISGHKSVSWYQQVLGQGPQFIFQYYEKEERGRGNFPDRFSARQFPNYSSELNVNALLLGDSALYLCASSIRDRGTGYTFGSGTRLTVV.

This clone has a single count. This rearrangement joins TRBV6-1 to TRBJ2-3; 7 bases map to TRBD1. The V segment lost 4 bases and the J segment 6 bases; nucleotides outside the gene matches: 13. Per germline, CDR1 MNHNS and CDR2 SASEGT. The CDR3 is made up of 16 amino acids. CDR3 nucleotides: TGTGCCAGCAGTGCCTTGAGACAGGGAAAATTCGATACGCAGTATTTT. Its protein is CASSALRQGKFDTQYF.

V is TRBV19 and J is TRBJ2-6; TRBD1 matches 7 bases. The germline V gene has CDR1 LNHDA and CDR2 SQIVND (reference sequence). The CDR3 extends over 17 amino acids. V lost 1 base to trimming and J lost 0 bases; unmatched junction nucleotides: 3. The CDR3 DNA is TGTGCCAGTAGTATAGTGGGACAGAGCTCTGGGGCCAACGTCCTGACTTTC. Translation: CASSIVGQSSGANVLTF.

This clone was recorded a few times. The rearrangement joins TRBV11-2 to TRBJ1-1, with 10 nucleotides matching TRBD1. CDR3 length: 14 residues. V was pared by 6 bases and J by 11 bases, with 12 bases of the junction left unmatched. In germline, CDR1 is SGHAT, CDR2 FQNNGV. CDR3 nucleotides: TGTGCCAGCAGTTCGGGACAGGGGCGATTTAAGGCTTTCTTT. It translates to CASSSGQGRFKAFF.

This chain uses TRBV9 with TRBJ1-1; D might be TRBD1 (6 bases). The CDR3 sequence is 16 residues long. The V gene's germline CDR1 is SGDLS and CDR2 YYNGEE. Deletions cut 0 bases from V and 4 bases from J, with 16 bases between. CDR3 in amino acids: CASSVGRSQGITEAFF. The CDR3 DNA is TGTGCCAGCAGCGTAGGTCGGAGTCAGGGGATCACTGAAGCTTTCTTT.

This chain connects TRBV7-2 to TRBJ1-2; 7 bases match TRBD1. The CDR3 sequence is 16 residues long. V shed 5 bases, J shed 5 bases, and the junction held 14 bases outside the gene matches. CDR1 and CDR2 (germline): SGHTA, FQGNSA. The chain's CDR3 is CASSLGGQQADYGYTF. CDR3 coding DNA: TGTGCCAGCAGCCTAGGGGGACAGCAAGCCGATTATGGCTACACCTTC. Combining the CDR3 with reference TRBV7-2 and TRBJ1-2 gives the whole variable domain GAGVSQSPSNKVTEKGKDVELRCDPISGHTALYWYRQSLGQGLEFLIYFQGNSAPDKSGLPSDRFSAERTGGSVSTLTIQRTQQEDSAVYLCASSLGGQQADYGYTFGSGTRLTVV.

The chain joins TRBV18 to TRBJ2-7; 9 nucleotides line up with TRBD1. The V gene end was trimmed by 3 bases and the J gene end by 0 bases; junction bases not matched to a gene: 6. The germline gives CDR1 KGHSH, CDR2 LQKENI. The CDR3 runs to 16 residues. The CDR3 protein is CASSPTGGPLSYEQYF. The DNA for the CDR3 is TGTGCCAGCTCACCCACAGGGGGCCCCCTCTCCTACGAGCAGTACTTC.

The CDR3 region is CASSLGGLKNTEAFF. In DNA form, the CDR3 reads TGCGCCAGCAGCCTGGGGGGGCTTAAGAACACTGAAGCTTTCTTT. The J gene is TRBJ1-1, the V gene TRBV4-3; the D gene is possibly TRBD1 (6 bases). Germline V gene lookup returns CDR1 LGHNA and CDR2 YSLEER. The V end lost 4 bases, the J end lost 1 base, and 13 bases lay between the germline ends. The CDR3 length is 15 residues.

This chain connects TRBV7-6 to TRBJ1-2; TRBD1 aligns across 8 bases. The J segment lost 4 bases and the V segment lost 5 bases, leaving 9 bases of the junction unmatched. CDR1 and CDR2 from the germline V gene are SGHVS and FNYEAQ. This CDR3 has 15 residues. The CDR3 DNA follows: TGTGCCAGCAGCCCCAGCGGACAGGGTGTCTATGGCTACACCTTC. As protein: CASSPSGQGVYGYTF. Variable domain in full (rest from reference TRBV7-6 and TRBJ1-2): GAGVSQSPRYKVTKRGQDVALRCDPISGHVSLYWYRQALGQGPEFLTYFNYEAQQDKSGLPNDRFSAERPEGSISTLTIQRTEQRDSAMYRCASSPSGQGVYGYTFGSGTRLTVV.

The V and J genes are TRBV5-1 and TRBJ2-2; D is uncertain. In germline, CDR1 is SGHRS, CDR2 YFSETQ. This CDR3 comprises 14 residues. V lost 0 bases and J lost 6, with 9 bases in between. Here the CDR3 reads CASSLGHPAGELFF. The CDR3 coding sequence is TGCGCCAGCAGCTTGGGACACCCCGCCGGGGAGCTGTTTTTT.

This clone was recorded a few times. The chain's CDR3 is CASSPSQGAETQYF. The CDR3 DNA is TGTGCCAGCTCACCATCGCAGGGGGCAGAGACCCAGTACTTC. The chain couples TRBV18 to TRBJ2-5, with 8 bases aligning to TRBD1. The CDR3 totals 14 residues. V gave up 2 bases and J gave up 4 bases; unmatched junction bases: 3. Germline lookup yields CDR1 KGHSH and CDR2 LQKENI.

The chain combines TRBV4-1 with TRBJ2-3, with TRBD2 matching over 8 bases. The CDR3 extends over 15 amino acids. V lost 5 bases to trimming and J lost 1 base; unmatched junction nucleotides: 5. The germline V gene has CDR1 MGHRA and CDR2 YSYEKL. Here the CDR3 reads CASSTREGGTDTQYF. DNA for the CDR3: TGCGCCAGCAGCACCCGGGAGGGGGGCACAGATACGCAGTATTTT.

This clone was detected ten times or more. The gene calls are TRBV29-1 and TRBJ1-2; D possibly corresponds to TRBD1 (6 bases). Germline V CDR1 and CDR2: SQVTM, ANQGSEA. V was trimmed by 4 bases and J by 4 bases, leaving 16 bases between them. There are 14 residues in the CDR3. The chain's CDR3 is CSVVQGEGTYGYTF. The CDR3 nucleotides read TGCAGCGTTGTACAGGGAGAAGGGACCTATGGCTACACCTTC.

The rearrangement joins TRBV5-1 to TRBJ2-2; 7 bases are shared with TRBD1. V shed 1 base and J 1 base; nucleotides not matched to a gene: 4. The CDR3 totals 16 residues. Germline values: CDR1 SGHRS, CDR2 YFSETQ. The chain's CDR3 is CASSLTRTGNTGELFF. The CDR3 DNA reads TGCGCCAGCAGCTTGACTCGGACAGGGAACACCGGGGAGCTGTTTTTT.

Worth noting for this clone: One end of the junction does not line up with germline, which may come from a read error. The chain is built from TRBV18 and TRBJ2-3; the match to TRBD2 covers 10 bases. This CDR3 is 16 amino acids long. The V gene's germline CDR1 is KGHSH and CDR2 LQKENI. The CDR3 spells CASSPQRGGATDTQYF. The CDR3 nucleotides read TGTGCCAGCTCGCCACAGCGGGGGGGGGCCACAGATACGCAGTATTTT.

The rearrangement joins TRBV5-1 to TRBJ1-1, with D hard to call. V shed 0 bases and J shed 0 bases, with 9 bases lying between them. Germline loops: CDR1 SGHRS, CDR2 YFSETQ. This CDR3 has 15 amino acids. For the CDR3, the DNA is TGCGCCAGCAGCTTGGCCACCGGGGTGAACACTGAAGCTTTCTTT. Translation gives CASSLATGVNTEAFF.

The chain carries TRBV6-2 or TRBV6-3 and TRBJ2-1; 8 bases map to TRBD2. Germline V gene data show CDR1 as MNHEY and CDR2 as SVGEGT. CDR3 length: 15 amino acids. V trimming: 4 bases; J trimming: 4 bases; junction bases outside the gene matches: 6. The CDR3: CASSLRGAGYNEQFF. DNA of the CDR3: TGTGCCAGCAGTTTGCGGGGGGCGGGTTACAATGAGCAGTTCTTC.

This chain uses TRBV28 with TRBJ1-3; 7 bases line up with TRBD1. The CDR3 runs to 18 residues. The V gene end was trimmed by 4 bases and the J gene end by 2 bases; junction bases not matched to a gene: 14. The V gene's germline CDR1 is MDHEN and CDR2 SYDVKM. The CDR3, as DNA: TGTGCCAGCAGTTCGCTCCTATATAGACAGGGACCTGGAAACACCATATATTTT. It is translated as CASSSLLYRQGPGNTIYF.

J is TRBJ2-5 and V is TRBV10-3, with 7 bases that match TRBD1. The V gene's germline CDR1 is ENHRY and CDR2 SYGVKD. V was pared by 5 bases and J by 5 bases, with 8 bases of the junction left unmatched. CDR3 length: 14 residues. The CDR3 is CAISFKTGTETQYF. The DNA of the CDR3 is TGTGCCATCAGTTTCAAGACAGGGACCGAGACCCAGTACTTC.